This T cell receptor (beta chain) is drawn from a study of T cell repertoires in cytomegalovirus infection (dated 2019 in TCRdb). Regarding the complete study: The HLA type of each donor mattered for the analysis, because public TCR beta signatures pointed to carriage of CMV infection along with the matching HLA type. Study-wide findings and limitations: Cumulative frequency of public TCR beta family members discriminated carriers of CMV infection plus the relevant HLA type in this cohort and an independent approximately 400-donor cohort. The ex vivo response was dominated by HLA-C-restricted CMV-specific TCR beta clonotypes, and the single most frequent clonotype in two of eight donors was supplied by these HLA-C-restricted clonotypes.

The germline V gene (reference sequence) gives CDR1 as SEHNR and CDR2 as FQNEAQ. The CDR3 measures 16 amino acids from cysteine to phenylalanine. CDR3 DNA only is kept here, 48 bases in frame from base 1. V is shortened by 4 bases, J by 1 base, and the region joining them spans 15 bases. A single count supports this clonotype. Its antigen target is currently unknown. Nothing much larger sits one base from this clone, and base qualities are not available. One read is thin evidence. The listed sequencing device is Illumina HiSeq 1500. TCRdb applied fastp at Q25 and MiXCR to the public reads, then kept only in-frame beta chains. Records with the same CDR3 protein are collapsed into one entry carrying the most frequent genes and DNA. This sample gives roughly 230,000 distinct CDR3 sequences in total; roughly 12% of them show up just once. The top ten hold 1.6% of the sample.

Sequencing used PBMCs. Here the chain combines TRBV7-9 and TRBJ2-3; the D gene is perhaps TRBD2, on 5 matching bases. This TCR was recovered from a human donor in good health (CMV status not recorded). Some clones in this sample may be carry-over from other donors' samples. This receptor carries the CDR3 CASSSKRAGGTDTQYF. The DNA sequence is TGTGCCAGCAGCTCCAAGAGGGCAGGAGGCACAGATACGCAGTATTTT.